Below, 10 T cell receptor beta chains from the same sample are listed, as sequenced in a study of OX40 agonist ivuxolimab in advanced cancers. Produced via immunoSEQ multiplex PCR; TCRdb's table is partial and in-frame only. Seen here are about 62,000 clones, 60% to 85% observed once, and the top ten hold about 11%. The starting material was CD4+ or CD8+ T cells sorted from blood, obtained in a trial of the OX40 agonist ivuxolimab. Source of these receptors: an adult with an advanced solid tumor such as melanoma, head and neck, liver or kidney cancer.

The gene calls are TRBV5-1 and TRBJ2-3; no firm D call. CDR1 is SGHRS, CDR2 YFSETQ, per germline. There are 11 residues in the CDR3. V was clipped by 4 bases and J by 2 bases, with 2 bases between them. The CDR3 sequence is CASSDTDTQYF. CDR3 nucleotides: TGCGCCAGCAGCGACACAGATACGCAGTATTTT. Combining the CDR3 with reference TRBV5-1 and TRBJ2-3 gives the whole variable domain KAGVTQTPRYLIKTRGQQVTLSCSPISGHRSVSWYQQTPGQGLQFLFEYFSETQRNKGNFPGRFSGRQFSNSRSEMNVSTLELGDSALYLCASSDTDTQYFGPGTRLTVL.

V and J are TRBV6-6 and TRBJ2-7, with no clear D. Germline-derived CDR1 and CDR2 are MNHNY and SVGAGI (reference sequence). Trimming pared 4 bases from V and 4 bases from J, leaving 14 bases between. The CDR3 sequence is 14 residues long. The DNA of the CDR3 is TGTGCCAGCAGTTCCAGACCAATTGATTACGAGCAGTACTTC. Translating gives CASSSRPIDYEQYF.

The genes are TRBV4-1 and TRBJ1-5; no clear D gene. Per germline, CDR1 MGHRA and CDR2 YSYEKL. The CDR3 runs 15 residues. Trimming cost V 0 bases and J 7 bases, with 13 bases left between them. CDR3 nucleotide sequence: TGCGCCAGCAGCCAAGATGTGACTAGGGAGCAGCCCCAGCATTTT. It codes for CASSQDVTREQPQHF.

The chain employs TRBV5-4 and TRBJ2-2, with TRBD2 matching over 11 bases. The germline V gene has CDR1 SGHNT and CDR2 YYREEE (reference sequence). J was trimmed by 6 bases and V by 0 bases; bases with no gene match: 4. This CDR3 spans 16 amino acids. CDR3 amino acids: CASSLARTSGPGELFF. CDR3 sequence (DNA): TGTGCCAGCAGCTTGGCCCGGACTAGCGGGCCCGGGGAGCTGTTTTTT.

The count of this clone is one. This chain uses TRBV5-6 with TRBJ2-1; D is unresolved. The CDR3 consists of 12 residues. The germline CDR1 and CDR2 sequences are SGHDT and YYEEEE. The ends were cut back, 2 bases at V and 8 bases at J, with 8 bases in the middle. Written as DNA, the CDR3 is TGTGCCAGCAGCTTTATGGGCTATGAGCAGTTCTTC. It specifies CASSFMGYEQFF.

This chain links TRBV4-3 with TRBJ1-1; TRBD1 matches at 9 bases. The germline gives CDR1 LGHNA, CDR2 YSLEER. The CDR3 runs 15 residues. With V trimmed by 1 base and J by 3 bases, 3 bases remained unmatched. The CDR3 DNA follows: TGCGCCAGCAGCCAAGTCTACAGGGGGCACACTGAAGCTTTCTTT. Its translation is CASSQVYRGHTEAFF.

Here the CDR3 reads CASSPAYEQYF. CDR3 in DNA: TGTGCCAGCAGCCCCGCCTACGAGCAGTACTTC. This chain links TRBV7-2 with TRBJ2-7, with D unresolved. Trimming removed 5 bases from V and 2 bases from J, with 4 bases in between. The CDR3 sequence is 11 residues long. The germline V gene encodes CDR1 SGHTA and CDR2 FQGNSA.

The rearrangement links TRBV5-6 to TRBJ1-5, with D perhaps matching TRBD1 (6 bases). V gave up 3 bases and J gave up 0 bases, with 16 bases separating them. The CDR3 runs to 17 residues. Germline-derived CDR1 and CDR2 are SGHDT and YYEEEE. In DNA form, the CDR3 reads TGTGCCAGCAGCTATACAGGGAGCACATATAGCAATCAGCCCCAGCATTTT. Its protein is CASSYTGSTYSNQPQHF.

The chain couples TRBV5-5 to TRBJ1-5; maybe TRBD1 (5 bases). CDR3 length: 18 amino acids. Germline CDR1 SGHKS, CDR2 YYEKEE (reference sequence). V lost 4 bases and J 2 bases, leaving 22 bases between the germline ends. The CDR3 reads CASSRGGVPGFGNQPQHF. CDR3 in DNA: TGTGCCAGCAGCCGGGGGGGTGTACCGGGATTCGGCAATCAGCCCCAGCATTTT.

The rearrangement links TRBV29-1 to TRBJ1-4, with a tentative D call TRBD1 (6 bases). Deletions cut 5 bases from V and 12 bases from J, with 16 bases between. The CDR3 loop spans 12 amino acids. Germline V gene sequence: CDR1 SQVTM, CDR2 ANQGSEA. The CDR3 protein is CSVLTDSSELFF. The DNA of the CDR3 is TGCAGCGTTCTAACGGACAGTAGTGAACTGTTTTTT.